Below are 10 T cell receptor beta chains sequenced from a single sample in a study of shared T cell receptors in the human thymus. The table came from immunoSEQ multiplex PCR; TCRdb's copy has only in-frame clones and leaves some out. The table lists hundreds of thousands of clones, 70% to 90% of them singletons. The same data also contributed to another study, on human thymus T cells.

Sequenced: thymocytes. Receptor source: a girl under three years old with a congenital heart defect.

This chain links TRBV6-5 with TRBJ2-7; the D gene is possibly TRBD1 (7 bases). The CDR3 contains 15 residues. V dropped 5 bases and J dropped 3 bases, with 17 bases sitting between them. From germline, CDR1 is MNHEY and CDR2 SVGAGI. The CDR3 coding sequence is TGTGCCAGCAGTACGGACAGGCGGGGACACTACGAGCAGTACTTC. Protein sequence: CASSTDRRGHYEQYF.

This CDR3 reads CAGARTGTEAFF. CDR3 nucleotide sequence: TGTGCCGGCGCGAGGACTGGCACTGAAGCTTTCTTT. The V gene is TRBV28, the J gene TRBJ1-1; no reliable D call. The CDR3 has 12 amino acids. The germline V and J ends were trimmed by 11 bases and 4 bases, with 14 bases remaining between them. CDR1 and CDR2 from the germline V gene are MDHEN and SYDVKM.

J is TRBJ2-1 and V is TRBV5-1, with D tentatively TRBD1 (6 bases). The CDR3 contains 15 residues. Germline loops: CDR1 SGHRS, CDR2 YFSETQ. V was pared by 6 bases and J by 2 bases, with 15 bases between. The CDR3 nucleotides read TGCGCCAGCAACCAGGCAGGACAGCCCTACAATGAGCAGTTCTTC. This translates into CASNQAGQPYNEQFF.

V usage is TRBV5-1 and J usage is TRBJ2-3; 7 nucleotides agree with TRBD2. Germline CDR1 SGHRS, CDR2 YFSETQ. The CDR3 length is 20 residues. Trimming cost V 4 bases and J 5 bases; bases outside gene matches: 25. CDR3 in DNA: TGCGCCAGCAGCCAAAACAGTAGCGGGTGGGAACCCCATGCCGTAGATACGCAGTATTTT. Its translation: CASSQNSSGWEPHAVDTQYF.

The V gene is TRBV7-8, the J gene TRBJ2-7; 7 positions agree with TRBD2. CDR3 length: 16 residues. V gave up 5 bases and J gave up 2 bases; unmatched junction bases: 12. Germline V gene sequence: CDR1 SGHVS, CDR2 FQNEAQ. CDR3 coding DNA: TGTGCCAGCAGCCCTCTCGGGACTATGGGCACCTACGAGCAGTACTTC. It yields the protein CASSPLGTMGTYEQYF.

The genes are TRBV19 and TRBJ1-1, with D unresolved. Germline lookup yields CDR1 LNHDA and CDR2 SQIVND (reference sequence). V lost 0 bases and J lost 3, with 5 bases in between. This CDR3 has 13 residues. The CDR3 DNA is TGTGCCAGTAGTATAGACCGGTACACTGAAGCTTTCTTT. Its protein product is CASSIDRYTEAFF.

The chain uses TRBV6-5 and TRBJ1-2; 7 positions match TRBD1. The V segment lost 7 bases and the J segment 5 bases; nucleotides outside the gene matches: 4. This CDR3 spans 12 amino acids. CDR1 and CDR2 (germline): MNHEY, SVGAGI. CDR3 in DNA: TGTGCCAGCACACGGGACAGATATGGCTACACCTTC. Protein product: CASTRDRYGYTF.

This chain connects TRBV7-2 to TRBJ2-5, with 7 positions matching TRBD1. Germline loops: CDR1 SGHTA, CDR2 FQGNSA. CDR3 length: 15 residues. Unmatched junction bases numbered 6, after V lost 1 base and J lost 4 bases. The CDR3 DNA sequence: TGTGCCAGCAGCTTAGGAGGGACAGCTATAGAGACCCAGTACTTC. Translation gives CASSLGGTAIETQYF.

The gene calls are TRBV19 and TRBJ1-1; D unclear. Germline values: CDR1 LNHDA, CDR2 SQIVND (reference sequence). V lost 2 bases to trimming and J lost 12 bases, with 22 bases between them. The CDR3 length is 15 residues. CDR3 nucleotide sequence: TGTGCCAGTAGTATATCGGCCGGGGTTTATGTCGTTCCTTTCTTT. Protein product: CASSISAGVYVVPFF.

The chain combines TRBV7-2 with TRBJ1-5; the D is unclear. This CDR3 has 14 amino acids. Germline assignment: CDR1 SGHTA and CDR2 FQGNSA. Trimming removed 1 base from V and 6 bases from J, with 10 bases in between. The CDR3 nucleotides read TGTGCCAGCAGCTTAGTTTGGAGGGCTCAGCCCCAGCATTTT. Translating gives CASSLVWRAQPQHF.